This T cell receptor beta chain was sequenced in a study of radiation and T cells in renal cell carcinoma. Points from the study as a whole: From baseline, blood top tumor clonotypes peaked at 2 weeks post-radiation.

Worth noting for this clone: Antigen specificity is unknown.

The method was immunoSEQ multiplex PCR; TCRdb's version includes in-frame clones alone and lacks a portion of them. The table shows approximately 170,000 clones, with about nine tenths occurring only once. The time point: blood 4 weeks post-SBRT, at nephrectomy. Documented treatment: 15 Gy SBRT to primary tumor, nephrectomy 4 weeks later. Nephrectomy followed 15 Gy stereotactic body radiation by 4 weeks. After SBRT, blood was collected at 2 and 4 weeks, plus baseline. In germline, CDR1 is LNHDA, CDR2 SQIVND (reference sequence). After removal of 5 bases from V and 2 bases from J, the junction contained 5 bases not matched to a gene. The CDR3 runs to 15 residues.

Sequencing was performed on blood, taken from a patient whose treatment included radiotherapy and nephrectomy. The TCR sequence derives from a woman in her forties or fifties with renal cell carcinoma. This sequence joins TRBV19 and TRBJ2-3; TRBD2 matches at 9 bases. For the CDR3, the DNA is TGTGCCAGTAGTCTTAGCGGGGGAAACACAGATACGCAGTATTTT. Protein product: CASSLSGGNTDTQYF.